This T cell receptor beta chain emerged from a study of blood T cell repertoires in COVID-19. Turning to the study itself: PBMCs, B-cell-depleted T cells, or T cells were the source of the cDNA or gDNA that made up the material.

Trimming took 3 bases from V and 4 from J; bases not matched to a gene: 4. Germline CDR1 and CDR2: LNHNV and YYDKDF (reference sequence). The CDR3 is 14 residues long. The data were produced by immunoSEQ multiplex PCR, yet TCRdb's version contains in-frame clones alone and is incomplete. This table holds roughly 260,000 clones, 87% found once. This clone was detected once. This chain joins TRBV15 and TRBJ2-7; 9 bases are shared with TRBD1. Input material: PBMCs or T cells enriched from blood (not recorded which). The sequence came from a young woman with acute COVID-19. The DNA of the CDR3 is TGTGCCACCAGCAGGGGACAGGGCAGTTACGAGCAGTACTTC. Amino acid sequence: CATSRGQGSYEQYF.